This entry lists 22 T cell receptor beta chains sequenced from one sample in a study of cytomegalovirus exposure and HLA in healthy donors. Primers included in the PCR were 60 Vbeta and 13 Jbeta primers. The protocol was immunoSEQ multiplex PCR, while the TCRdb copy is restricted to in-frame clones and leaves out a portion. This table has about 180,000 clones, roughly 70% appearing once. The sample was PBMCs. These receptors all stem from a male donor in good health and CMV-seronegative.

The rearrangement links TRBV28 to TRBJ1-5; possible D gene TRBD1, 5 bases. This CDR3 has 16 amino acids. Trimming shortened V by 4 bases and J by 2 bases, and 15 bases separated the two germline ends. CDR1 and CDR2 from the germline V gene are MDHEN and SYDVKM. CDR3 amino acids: CASSSSGAGGNQPQHF. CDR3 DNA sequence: TGTGCCAGCAGTTCTTCAGGAGCGGGGGGCAATCAGCCCCAGCATTTT.

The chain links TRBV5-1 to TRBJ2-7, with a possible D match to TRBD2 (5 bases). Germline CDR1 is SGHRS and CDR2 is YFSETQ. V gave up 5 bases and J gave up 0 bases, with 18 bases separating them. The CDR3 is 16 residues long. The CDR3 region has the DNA TGCGCCAGCAGTCTAGCTTCGGCGACAACCTCCTACGAGCAGTACTTC. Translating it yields CASSLASATTSYEQYF.

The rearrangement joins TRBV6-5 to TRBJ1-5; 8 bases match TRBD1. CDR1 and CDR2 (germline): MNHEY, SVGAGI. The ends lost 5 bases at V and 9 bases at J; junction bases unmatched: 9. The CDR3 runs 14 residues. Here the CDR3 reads CASSDLRGLMPQHF. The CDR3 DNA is TGTGCCAGCAGTGACCTCAGGGGGCTCATGCCCCAGCATTTT.

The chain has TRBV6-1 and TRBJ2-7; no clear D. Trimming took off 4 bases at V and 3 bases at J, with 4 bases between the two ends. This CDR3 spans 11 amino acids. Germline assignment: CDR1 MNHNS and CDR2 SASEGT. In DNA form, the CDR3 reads TGTGCCAGCAGTGGTATCTACGAGCAGTACTTC. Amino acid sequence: CASSGIYEQYF.

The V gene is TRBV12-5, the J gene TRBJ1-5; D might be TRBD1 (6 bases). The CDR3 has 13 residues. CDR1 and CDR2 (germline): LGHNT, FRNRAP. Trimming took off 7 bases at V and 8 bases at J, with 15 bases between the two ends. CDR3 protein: CASAQGPREPQHF. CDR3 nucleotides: TGTGCTAGTGCCCAGGGGCCCAGGGAGCCCCAGCATTTT.

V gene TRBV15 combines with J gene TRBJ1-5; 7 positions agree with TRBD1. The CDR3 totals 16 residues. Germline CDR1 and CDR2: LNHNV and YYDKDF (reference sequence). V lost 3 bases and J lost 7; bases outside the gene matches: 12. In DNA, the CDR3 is TGTGCCACCAGCAGGATAACACAGGGGTCGGGGCAGCCCCAGCATTTT. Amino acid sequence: CATSRITQGSGQPQHF. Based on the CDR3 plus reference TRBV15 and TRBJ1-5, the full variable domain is DAMVIQNPRYQVTQFGKPVTLSCSQTLNHNVMYWYQQKSSQAPKLLFHYYDKDFNNEADTPDNFQSRRPNTSFCFLDIRSPGLGDTAMYLCATSRITQGSGQPQHFGDGTRLSIL.

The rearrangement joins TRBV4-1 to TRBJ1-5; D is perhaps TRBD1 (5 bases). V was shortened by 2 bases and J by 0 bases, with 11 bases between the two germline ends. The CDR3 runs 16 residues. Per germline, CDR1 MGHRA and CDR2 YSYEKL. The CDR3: CASSQRVGDSNQPQHF. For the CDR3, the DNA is TGCGCCAGCAGCCAAAGGGTAGGGGATAGCAATCAGCCCCAGCATTTT.

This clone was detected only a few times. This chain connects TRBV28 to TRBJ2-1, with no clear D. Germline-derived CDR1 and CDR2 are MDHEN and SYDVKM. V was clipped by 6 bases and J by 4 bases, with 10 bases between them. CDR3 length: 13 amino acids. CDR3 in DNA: TGTGCCAGCAGCCCCCACTTGTACAATGAGCAGTTCTTC. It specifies CASSPHLYNEQFF.

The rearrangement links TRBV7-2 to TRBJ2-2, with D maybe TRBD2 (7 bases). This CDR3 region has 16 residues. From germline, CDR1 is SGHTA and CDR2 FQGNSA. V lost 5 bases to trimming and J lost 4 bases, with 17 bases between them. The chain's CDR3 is CASSLVGGGPTGELFF. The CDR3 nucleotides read TGTGCCAGCAGCCTAGTAGGGGGAGGGCCCACCGGGGAGCTGTTTTTT. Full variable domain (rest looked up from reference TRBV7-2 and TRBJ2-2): GAGVSQSPSNKVTEKGKDVELRCDPISGHTALYWYRQSLGQGLEFLIYFQGNSAPDKSGLPSDRFSAERTGGSVSTLTIQRTQQEDSAVYLCASSLVGGGPTGELFFGEGSRLTVL.

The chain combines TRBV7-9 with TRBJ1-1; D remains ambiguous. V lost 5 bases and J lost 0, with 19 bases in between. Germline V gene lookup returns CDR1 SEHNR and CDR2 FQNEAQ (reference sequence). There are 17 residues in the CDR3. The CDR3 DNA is TGTGCCAGCAGCGCATGGCGGGTCGAGGTAATGAACACTGAAGCTTTCTTT. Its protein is CASSAWRVEVMNTEAFF.

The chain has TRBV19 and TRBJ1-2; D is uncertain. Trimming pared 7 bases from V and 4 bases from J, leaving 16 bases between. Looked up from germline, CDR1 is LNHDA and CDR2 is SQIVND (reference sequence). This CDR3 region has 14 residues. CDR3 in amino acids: CASNDPDGLYGYTF. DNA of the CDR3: TGTGCCAGTAACGACCCGGATGGGCTCTATGGCTACACCTTC.

The CDR3 protein is CASTEGDYLRNEQFF. CDR3 in DNA: TGTGCCAGCACCGAAGGGGACTACCTTAGGAATGAGCAGTTCTTC. The rearrangement joins TRBV2 to TRBJ2-1, with 7 nucleotides matching TRBD2. This CDR3 comprises 15 residues. Unmatched junction bases numbered 13, after V lost 7 bases and J lost 7 bases. Germline V gene lookup returns CDR1 SNHLY and CDR2 FYNNEI.

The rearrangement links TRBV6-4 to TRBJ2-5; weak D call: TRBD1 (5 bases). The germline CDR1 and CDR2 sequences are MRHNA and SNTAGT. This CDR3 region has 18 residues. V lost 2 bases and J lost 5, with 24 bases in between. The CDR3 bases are TGTGCCAGCAGTGACAAGGCAGGGTATATGTCGGTTTGGGAGACCCAGTACTTC. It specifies CASSDKAGYMSVWETQYF.

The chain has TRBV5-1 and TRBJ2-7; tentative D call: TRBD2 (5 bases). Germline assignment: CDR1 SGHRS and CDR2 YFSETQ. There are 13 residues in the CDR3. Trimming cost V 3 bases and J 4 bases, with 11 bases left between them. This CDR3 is CASSSPRVYEQYF. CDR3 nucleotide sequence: TGCGCCAGCAGCTCCCCGAGGGTGTACGAGCAGTACTTC. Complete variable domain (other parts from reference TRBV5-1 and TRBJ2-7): KAGVTQTPRYLIKTRGQQVTLSCSPISGHRSVSWYQQTPGQGLQFLFEYFSETQRNKGNFPGRFSGRQFSNSRSEMNVSTLELGDSALYLCASSSPRVYEQYFGPGTRLTVT.

CDR3 sequence: CAWGSRGHSNQPQHF. As DNA, the CDR3 is TGTGCCTGGGGTTCCCGGGGTCATAGCAATCAGCCCCAGCATTTT. The chain combines TRBV30 with TRBJ1-5, with no clear D. The V end was cut by 5 bases, the J end by 0 bases, with 14 bases between. Germline CDR1 GTSNPN, CDR2 SVGIG (reference sequence). The CDR3 is made up of 15 amino acids.

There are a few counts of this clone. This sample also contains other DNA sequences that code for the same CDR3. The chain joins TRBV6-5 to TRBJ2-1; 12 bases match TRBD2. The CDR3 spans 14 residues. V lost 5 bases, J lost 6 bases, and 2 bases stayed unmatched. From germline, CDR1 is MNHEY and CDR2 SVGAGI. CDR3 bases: TGTGCCAGCAGTGAACTAGCGGGAGGCAATGAGCAGTTCTTC. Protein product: CASSELAGGNEQFF.

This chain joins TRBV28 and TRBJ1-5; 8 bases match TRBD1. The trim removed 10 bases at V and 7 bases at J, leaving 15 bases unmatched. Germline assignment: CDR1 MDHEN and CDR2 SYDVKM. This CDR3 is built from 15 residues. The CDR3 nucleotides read TGTGCCACTCTAGCGTACGCAGGGGGCGACCAGCCCCAGCATTTT. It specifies CATLAYAGGDQPQHF.

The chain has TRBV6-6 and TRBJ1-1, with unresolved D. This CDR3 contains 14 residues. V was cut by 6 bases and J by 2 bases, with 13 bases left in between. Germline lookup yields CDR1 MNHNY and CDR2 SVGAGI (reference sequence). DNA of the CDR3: TGTGCCAGCAGCCTCCTCAGTGATAACACTGAAGCTTTCTTT. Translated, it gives CASSLLSDNTEAFF.

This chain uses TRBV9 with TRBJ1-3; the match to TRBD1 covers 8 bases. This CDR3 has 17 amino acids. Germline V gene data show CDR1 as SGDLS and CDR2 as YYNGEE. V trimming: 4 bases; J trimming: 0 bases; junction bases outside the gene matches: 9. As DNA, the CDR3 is TGTGCCAGCAGCCCATGGGACAGGACGGACTCTGGAAACACCATATATTTT. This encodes CASSPWDRTDSGNTIYF. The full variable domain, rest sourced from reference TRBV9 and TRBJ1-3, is DSGVTQTPKHLITATGQRVTLRCSPRSGDLSVYWYQQSLDQGLQFLIQYYNGEERAKGNILERFSAQQFPDLHSELNLSSLELGDSALYFCASSPWDRTDSGNTIYFGEGSWLTVV.

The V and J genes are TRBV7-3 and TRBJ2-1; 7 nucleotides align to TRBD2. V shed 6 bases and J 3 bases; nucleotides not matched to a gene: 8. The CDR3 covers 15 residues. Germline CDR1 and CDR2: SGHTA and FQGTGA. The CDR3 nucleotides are TGTGCCAGCAGTTACCTAGCGGACCGCTACAATGAGCAGTTCTTC. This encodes CASSYLADRYNEQFF.

The CDR3 here is CASSSDRDTGQPQHF. CDR3 nucleotides: TGTGCCAGCAGTTCCGACCGGGACACGGGGCAGCCCCAGCATTTT. The chain joins TRBV28 to TRBJ1-5, with D possibly TRBD1 on 6 matching bases. The length of the CDR3 is 15 residues. Germline V gene lookup returns CDR1 MDHEN and CDR2 SYDVKM. V was cut by 4 bases and J by 7 bases, with 17 bases left in between. Together with reference TRBV28 and TRBJ1-5, the CDR3 gives the full variable domain: DVKVTQSSRYLVKRTGEKVFLECVQDMDHENMFWYRQDPGLGLRLIYFSYDVKMKEKGDIPEGYSVSREKKERFSLILESASTNQTSMYLCASSSDRDTGQPQHFGDGTRLSIL.

CDR3 bases: TGTGCCAGCTCCGTACAGGGTAACTATGGCTACACCTTC. It translates to CASSVQGNYGYTF. The rearrangement joins TRBV18 to TRBJ1-2, with D possibly matching TRBD1 (6 bases). Germline CDR1 is KGHSH and CDR2 is LQKENI. Trimming stripped 6 bases from V and 1 base from J, with 9 bases between. The CDR3 spans 13 residues.